This T cell receptor beta chain was recorded in a study of regulatory T cells in long-lasting Graves disease. Study results and caveats: There was favoring of TRBV28, TRBJ1-2 and TRBJ2-5 in persistent disease. Accuracy could have been hurt by small sample size.

At least ten counts were recorded for this clonotype. Antigen unknown. Library construction for TCR beta used iRepertoire HTBI primers and Arm-PCR of CDR3 regions. Per the authors' pipeline: The study identified more than 55 TRBV and about 13 TRBJ segments across samples. TCRdb re-derived calls from the multiplex PCR reads in MiXCR, one entry per CDR3 protein. Clone size and V and J calls follow TCRdb, not the original study. The repertoire consists of about 470,000 distinct CDR3 sequences, with 20% to 25% occurring once and the leading ten covering 7.1%. Stated time point: persistent/refractory GD, antithyroid drugs over 5 years with positive TRAb. Making the TCR library involved RNA that had been extracted from PBMCs. The patients included were those that came from an endocrinology department in Xi'an, China. This CDR3 has 15 amino acids. J gave up 6 bases and V 4 bases, and 12 bases lay outside the gene matches. CDR1 is SGHTA, CDR2 FQGTGA, per germline.

V gene TRBV7-3 combines with J gene TRBJ2-7; 7 bases fit TRBD2. The TCR originated in a female donor with Graves disease. Material: peripheral blood mononuclear cells (PBMCs), obtained when the disease was refractory, from a patient treated with antithyroid drugs. Here the CDR3 DNA reads TGTGCCAGCAGCTCCGCCGGGGGGAGAGGGTCCGAGCAGTACTTC. It yields the protein CASSSAGGRGSEQYF.